This T cell receptor beta chain was obtained from a study of beta chain features in type 1 diabetes. Study-wide points: Significant though moderate, a shortening of TCRB CDR3s appeared in all four CD4+ subsets of Type 1 diabetes patients. A potential influence of HLA type upon TCRB rearrangement remained unresolved herein.

On this clone: The target antigen is unknown.

The CDR3 is 13 residues long. Germline CDR1 is SGDLS and CDR2 is YYNGEE. Trimming removed 3 bases at V and 1 base at J, with 7 bases between. TCRB transcripts that were expressed got sequenced, as all of the isolated RNA had been reverse transcribed. Stem cell-like memory T cell samples averaged about 1.01 million immunoSEQ reads each. Measured with immunoSEQ multiplex PCR; TCRdb has only the in-frame clones, and not every one. The table includes roughly 50,000 clones, about 48% detected once. A single heparinised blood sample, averaging approximately 0.12 L, was obtained per donor. Purity exceeded 98% in all sorted populations.

The rearrangement links TRBV9 to TRBJ1-2; no firm D call. The sequencing sample was made of stem cell memory CD4+ T cells from blood. This receptor was taken from a man aged 25 to 45 with type 1 diabetes. CDR3 nucleotides: TGTGCCAGCAGCGCCGGGGTTAACTATGGCTACACCTTC. Amino acids: CASSAGVNYGYTF.